The present T cell receptor beta chain was sequenced within a study of T cells in Graves' hyperthyroidism and ophthalmopathy. V was pared by 5 bases and J by 2 bases, with 6 bases of the junction left unmatched. The CDR3 has 14 amino acids. The germline V gene encodes CDR1 SGHRS and CDR2 YFSETQ. The TCR beta CDR3 regions underwent amplification using RNA transcripts as the source. HTBI primers were the set used in a first-round RT-PCR of the TCR CDR3. In TCRdb, the multiplex PCR reads were re-called with MiXCR into one record per CDR3 protein. The repertoire includes 550,000 to 850,000 distinct CDR3 sequences, around 20% of them detected once, and 16% sits in the top ten. The table lists this clonotype with many counts.

The sample comprised blood. The origin of this receptor is a woman in her fifties or sixties with Graves' hyperthyroidism that later progressed to Graves' ophthalmopathy. V and J are TRBV5-1 and TRBJ2-5, with 7 nucleotides matching TRBD1. CDR3 loop: CASSRDSPQETQYF. In nucleotides, the CDR3 is TGCGCCAGCAGTCGGGACAGTCCGCAAGAGACCCAGTACTTC.